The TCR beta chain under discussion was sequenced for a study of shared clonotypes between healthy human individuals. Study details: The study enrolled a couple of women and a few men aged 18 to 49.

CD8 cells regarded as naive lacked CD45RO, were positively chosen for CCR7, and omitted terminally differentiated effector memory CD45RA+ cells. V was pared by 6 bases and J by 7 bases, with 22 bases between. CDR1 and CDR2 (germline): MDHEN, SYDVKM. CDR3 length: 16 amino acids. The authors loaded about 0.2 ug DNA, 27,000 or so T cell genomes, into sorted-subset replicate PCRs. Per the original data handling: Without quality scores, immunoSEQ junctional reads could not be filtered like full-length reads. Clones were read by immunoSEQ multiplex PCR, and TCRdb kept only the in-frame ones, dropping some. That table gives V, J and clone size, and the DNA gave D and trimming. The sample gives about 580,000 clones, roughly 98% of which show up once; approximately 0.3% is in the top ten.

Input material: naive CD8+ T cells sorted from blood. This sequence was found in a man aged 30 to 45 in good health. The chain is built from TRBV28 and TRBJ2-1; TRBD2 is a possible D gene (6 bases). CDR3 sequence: CASRGGWDLTGNEQFF. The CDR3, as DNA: TGTGCCAGCAGGGGGGGATGGGACCTCACCGGGAATGAGCAGTTCTTC. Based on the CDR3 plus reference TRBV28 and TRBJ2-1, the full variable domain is DVKVTQSSRYLVKRTGEKVFLECVQDMDHENMFWYRQDPGLGLRLIYFSYDVKMKEKGDIPEGYSVSREKKERFSLILESASTNQTSMYLCASRGGWDLTGNEQFFGPGTRLTVL.